Following are 9 T cell receptor beta chains from one sample sequenced in a study of identical twins. TCRdb recomputed calls from the 5' RACE reads with MiXCR, one row per CDR3 protein. The sample consists of hundreds of thousands of distinct CDR3 sequences, about 7.6% of them appearing once. This sample was shared with a second study, whose subject was yellow fever vaccine responses in identical twins.

The specimen sequenced was PBMCs. The receptors shown here come from a woman under 30 in good health.

The V and J genes are TRBV6-2 or TRBV6-3 and TRBJ2-4; the D gene could be TRBD1 or TRBD2 (5 bases each). CDR1 and CDR2 from the germline V gene are MNHEY and SVGEGT. The length of the CDR3 is 12 residues. V shed 10 bases and J shed 6 bases, with 13 bases lying between them. CDR3 sequence (DNA): TGTGCCACCGGGACCCCGGGAAACATTCAGTACTTC. It is translated as CATGTPGNIQYF.

There are many counts of this clonotype. The chain carries TRBV5-1 and TRBJ2-7; 7 bases match TRBD2. This CDR3 has 13 amino acids. CDR1 and CDR2 (germline): SGHRS, YFSETQ. The V gene end was trimmed by 7 bases and the J gene end by 0 bases; junction bases not matched to a gene: 4. The CDR3 DNA reads as TGCGCCAGCCGGGGAGGGACCTCCTACGAGCAGTACTTC. Its translation: CASRGGTSYEQYF.

This clonotype was observed many times. V and J are TRBV29-1 and TRBJ2-2; D may correspond to TRBD1 or TRBD2 (6 bases each). Trimming shortened V by 4 bases and J by 1 base, and 13 bases separated the two germline ends. The CDR3 spans 15 residues. Germline V lookup: CDR1 SQVTM, CDR2 ANQGSEA. CDR3 nucleotide sequence: TGCAGCGTTGTAAAGGAGGGGGTGAACACCGGGGAGCTGTTTTTT. Translating gives CSVVKEGVNTGELFF.

This clonotype was counted ten times or more. V and J are TRBV5-1 and TRBJ2-1; 7 nucleotides match TRBD1. CDR1 SGHRS and CDR2 YFSETQ come from the germline V gene. The CDR3 is made up of 16 amino acids. The V and J ends lost 0 bases and 0 bases, in that order; junction bases with no gene match: 3. CDR3 in amino acids: CASSLAGQPSYNEQFF. The CDR3 DNA reads as TGCGCCAGCAGCTTGGCGGGACAGCCCTCCTACAATGAGCAGTTCTTC.

This clonotype was seen a few times. The rearrangement links TRBV6-2 or TRBV6-3 to TRBJ2-7; TRBD1 matches 9 bases. Unmatched junction bases numbered 3, after V lost 2 bases and J lost 1 base. The CDR3 extends over 15 amino acids. Germline lookup yields CDR1 MNHEY and CDR2 SVGEGT. CDR3 in DNA: TGTGCCAGCAGTTACCCCGGGACAGGGTCCTACGAGCAGTACTTC. Its translation: CASSYPGTGSYEQYF.

The gene calls are TRBV7-8 and TRBJ2-2; 12 bases agree with TRBD2. The V and J ends lost 0 bases and 4 bases, in that order; junction bases with no gene match: 12. Germline CDR1 is SGHVS and CDR2 is FQNEAQ. This CDR3 has 20 residues. CDR3 region: CASSLARLAGVLGGTGELFF. CDR3 bases: TGTGCCAGCAGCTTAGCCCGACTAGCGGGAGTTCTGGGGGGCACCGGGGAGCTGTTTTTT.

This clonotype appeared many times. The chain joins TRBV12-3 or TRBV12-4 to TRBJ2-1, with D maybe TRBD2 (7 bases). V dropped 2 bases and J dropped 4 bases, with 27 bases sitting between them. CDR3 length: 20 amino acids. For the CDR3, the DNA is TGTGCCAGCAGTTTATACGTACGGGGGGCTACTCTCCACGGATACAATGAGCAGTTCTTC. This codes for CASSLYVRGATLHGYNEQFF.

The table lists this clonotype with a few counts. The chain recombines TRBV6-1 with TRBJ1-2; possibly TRBD1 for D (6 bases). Germline V lookup: CDR1 MNHNS, CDR2 SASEGT. Trimming took off 6 bases at V and 4 bases at J, with 15 bases between the two ends. The CDR3 contains 14 residues. In DNA, the CDR3 is TGTGCCAGCAGCGACCGGGCCAGGGGCTATGGCTACACCTTC. It encodes CASSDRARGYGYTF.

This clonotype was detected only a few times. This chain's CDR3 is CATSDLLASGSTDTQYF. The CDR3, as DNA: TGTGCCACCAGTGATTTGTTGGCTAGCGGGAGCACAGATACGCAGTATTTT. The chain combines TRBV24-1 with TRBJ2-3; 8 nucleotides line up with TRBD2. V dropped 0 bases and J dropped 0; count of bases not matched to a gene: 4. CDR3 length: 17 amino acids. Germline values: CDR1 KGHDR, CDR2 SFDVKD.